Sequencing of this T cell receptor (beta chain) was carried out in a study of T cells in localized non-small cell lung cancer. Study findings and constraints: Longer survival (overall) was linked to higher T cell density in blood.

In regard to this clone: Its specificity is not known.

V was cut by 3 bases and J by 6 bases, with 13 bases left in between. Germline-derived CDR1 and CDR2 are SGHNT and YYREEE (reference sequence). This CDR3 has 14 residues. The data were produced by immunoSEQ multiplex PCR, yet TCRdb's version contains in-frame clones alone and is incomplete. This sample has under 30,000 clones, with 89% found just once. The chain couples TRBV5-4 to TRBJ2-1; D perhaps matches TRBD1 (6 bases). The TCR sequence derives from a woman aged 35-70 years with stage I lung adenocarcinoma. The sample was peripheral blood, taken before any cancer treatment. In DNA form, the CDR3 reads TGTGCCAGCAGCTCACTCCGGGACACCAATGAGCAGTTCTTC. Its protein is CASSSLRDTNEQFF.